Presented here are 21 T cell receptor beta chains from one specimen sequenced in a study of T cell responses to AZD1222 COVID-19 vaccine. The protocol was immunoSEQ multiplex PCR, while the TCRdb copy is restricted to in-frame clones and leaves out a portion. The table shows approximately 190,000 clones, with approximately 95% occurring only once. Specimen: peripheral blood, collected 28 days after the second AZD1222 dose. Every receptor here comes from an adult who received the AZD1222 COVID-19 vaccine.

Here the CDR3 reads CAWTGRSSEKLFF. CDR3 nucleotide sequence: TGTGCCTGGACGGGTAGGAGTAGCGAAAAACTGTTTTTT. The genes are TRBV30 and TRBJ1-4; no reliable D call. The CDR3 contains 13 residues. Germline V gene sequence: CDR1 GTSNPN, CDR2 SVGIG (reference sequence). V lost 4 bases and J lost 8, with 14 bases in between. Based on the CDR3 plus reference TRBV30 and TRBJ1-4, the full variable domain is SQTIHQWPATLVQPVGSPLSLECTVEGTSNPNLYWYRQAAGRGLQLLFYSVGIGQISSEVPQNLSASRPQDRQFILSSKKLLLSDSGFYLCAWTGRSSEKLFFGSGTQLSVL.

V usage is TRBV12-3 or TRBV12-4 and J usage is TRBJ1-1; D remains unclear. This CDR3 region has 13 residues. Trimming pared 7 bases from V and 1 base from J, leaving 10 bases between. The DNA of the CDR3 is TGTGCCAGCACCCCCTTTCCGAACACTGAAGCTTTCTTT. This translates into CASTPFPNTEAFF.

The rearrangement links TRBV7-2 to TRBJ1-3; a possible D gene is TRBD1 (6 bases). CDR1 is SGHTA and CDR2 is FQGNSA in the germline V gene. This CDR3 region has 13 residues. V gave up 5 bases and J gave up 5 bases, with 10 bases separating them. CDR3 nucleotides: TGTGCCAGCAGCCTCGGGGGGCGAAACACCATATATTTT. Residues: CASSLGGRNTIYF.

This rearrangement joins TRBV5-4 to TRBJ2-1, with TRBD1 matching 11 bases. J was trimmed by 3 bases and V by 5 bases; bases with no gene match: 4. The CDR3 is made up of 15 amino acids. The V gene's germline CDR1 is SGHNT and CDR2 YYREEE (reference sequence). The CDR3 region has the DNA TGTGCCAGCAGACTGGACAGGGGGCACTACAATGAGCAGTTCTTC. Amino acids: CASRLDRGHYNEQFF.

The CDR3, as DNA: TGCGCCAGCAGCCAAGCGGGTAGGGACTATGGCTACACCTTC. This codes for CASSQAGRDYGYTF. The J gene is TRBJ1-2, the V gene TRBV4-1; D gene unclear. Looked up from germline, CDR1 is MGHRA and CDR2 is YSYEKL. The V end was cut by 1 base, the J end by 3 bases, with 9 bases between. The CDR3 totals 14 residues.

The gene calls are TRBV30 and TRBJ1-4, with D tentatively TRBD1 (5 bases). Trimming took off 3 bases at V and 10 bases at J, with 12 bases between the two ends. This CDR3 is built from 12 residues. Germline CDR1 and CDR2: GTSNPN and SVGIG (reference sequence). DNA for the CDR3: TGTGCCTGGAGCGCGCGGGGGGGAAAACTGTTTTTT. Amino acid sequence: CAWSARGGKLFF.

The J gene is TRBJ2-6, the V gene TRBV30; D gene unclear. The germline V gene has CDR1 GTSNPN and CDR2 SVGIG (reference sequence). The CDR3 has 13 amino acids. With 3 bases removed from V and 3 bases from J, the gap between germline ends came to 6 bases. The CDR3 sequence is CAWRVNGANVLTF. CDR3 coding DNA: TGTGCCTGGAGGGTAAATGGGGCCAACGTCCTGACTTTC. Filled out from reference TRBV30 and TRBJ2-6, the complete variable domain reads SQTIHQWPATLVQPVGSPLSLECTVEGTSNPNLYWYRQAAGRGLQLLFYSVGIGQISSEVPQNLSASRPQDRQFILSSKKLLLSDSGFYLCAWRVNGANVLTFGAGSRLTVL.

This rearrangement joins TRBV18 to TRBJ1-6; 7 bases are a match to TRBD1. This CDR3 has 19 amino acids. Trimming removed 4 bases from V and 7 bases from J; junction bases left unmatched: 19. Germline V gene sequence: CDR1 KGHSH, CDR2 LQKENI. The CDR3: CASSLFNYDREGGNSPLHF. CDR3 nucleotide sequence: TGTGCCAGCTCACTTTTCAACTACGACAGGGAGGGGGGAAATTCACCCCTCCACTTT.

The rearrangement links TRBV24-1 to TRBJ2-3, with D possibly being TRBD2 (6 bases). Germline-derived CDR1 and CDR2 are KGHDR and SFDVKD. This CDR3 has 16 residues. V was trimmed by 1 base and J by 3 bases, leaving 13 bases between them. For the CDR3, the DNA is TGTGCCACCAGTGATTTCGGGACTTCCGATACAGATACGCAGTATTTT. Encoded protein: CATSDFGTSDTDTQYF.

The chain joins TRBV19 to TRBJ2-5, with 9 bases that match TRBD2. J gave up 1 base and V 0 bases, and 3 bases lay outside the gene matches. The CDR3 has 16 amino acids. CDR1 LNHDA and CDR2 SQIVND come from the germline V gene (reference sequence). CDR3 sequence reads: CASSIDLAGPQETQYF. The CDR3 DNA reads TGTGCCAGTAGTATAGACCTAGCGGGGCCCCAAGAGACCCAGTACTTC.

The chain carries TRBV12-3 or TRBV12-4 and TRBJ2-5; D remains unclear. V lost 3 bases and J 7 bases, leaving 6 bases between the germline ends. This CDR3 region has 11 residues. In DNA, the CDR3 is TGTGCCAGCAGTTTTCTTTGGACCCAGTACTTC. Residues: CASSFLWTQYF.

The chain is built from TRBV7-8 and TRBJ1-4; D uncertain. Trimming took off 5 bases at V and 0 bases at J, with 31 bases between the two ends. The CDR3 loop spans 22 amino acids. The V gene's germline CDR1 is SGHVS and CDR2 FQNEAQ. In DNA, the CDR3 is TGTGCCAGCAGCCGCGGAGCCTGGTCGCCCCAGCATGAACTTGCAACTAATGAAAAACTGTTTTTT. It is translated as CASSRGAWSPQHELATNEKLFF.

The rearrangement uses TRBV7-9 and TRBJ1-1; D perhaps matches TRBD1 (6 bases). CDR3 length equals 12 residues. Looked up from germline, CDR1 is SEHNR and CDR2 is FQNEAQ (reference sequence). Trimming left V 2 bases short and J 8 bases short, with 9 bases between. CDR3 bases: TGTGCCAGCAGCTTATCTGACAGGGAAGCTTTCTTT. Protein product: CASSLSDREAFF.

The rearrangement joins TRBV20-1 to TRBJ1-2; TRBD1 is a possible D gene (6 bases). The CDR3 sequence is 10 residues long. CDR1 and CDR2 (germline): DFQATT, SNEGSKA (reference sequence). V was trimmed by 8 bases and J by 6 bases, leaving 10 bases between them. This chain's CDR3 is CSNRANGYTF. DNA of the CDR3: TGCAGTAACAGGGCGAATGGCTACACCTTC.

This chain joins TRBV6-5 and TRBJ2-7; D is perhaps TRBD2 (6 bases). V lost 0 bases and J lost 1, with 13 bases in between. The CDR3 is 16 residues long. CDR1 and CDR2 from the germline V gene are MNHEY and SVGAGI. CDR3 sequence reads: CASSYSMGGESYEQYF. The CDR3 coding sequence is TGTGCCAGCAGTTACTCGATGGGCGGGGAGTCCTACGAGCAGTACTTC.

This chain uses TRBV19 with TRBJ2-3; D is possibly TRBD1 or TRBD2 (6 bases each). Trimming took off 5 bases at V and 4 bases at J, with 13 bases between the two ends. This CDR3 spans 14 amino acids. The germline CDR1 and CDR2 sequences are LNHDA and SQIVND (reference sequence). The DNA of the CDR3 is TGTGCCAGTAGTGGGGGGCAGGCGGCAGATACGCAGTATTTT. Its translation is CASSGGQAADTQYF.

This sequence joins TRBV19 and TRBJ1-5, with D unresolved. The V end lost 7 bases, the J end lost 0 bases, and 19 bases lay between the germline ends. Germline V lookup: CDR1 LNHDA, CDR2 SQIVND (reference sequence). This CDR3 contains 17 residues. The DNA for the CDR3 is TGTGCCAGTAACACCCGCGGACGGAGGTATAGCAATCAGCCCCAGCATTTT. Its protein product is CASNTRGRRYSNQPQHF. Looking up the rest from reference TRBV19 and TRBJ1-5 gives the full variable domain: DGGITQSPKYLFRKEGQNVTLSCEQNLNHDAMYWYRQDPGQGLRLIYYSQIVNDFQKGDIAEGYSVSREKKESFPLTVTSAQKNPTAFYLCASNTRGRRYSNQPQHFGDGTRLSIL.

This clone has just one count. This chain links TRBV14 with TRBJ2-7; D is ambiguous. CDR1 and CDR2 (germline): SGHDN, FVKESK. The ends were cut back, 1 base at V and 2 bases at J, with 12 bases in the middle. The CDR3 spans 15 residues. CDR3 DNA sequence: TGTGCCAGCAGCCAAGGGGGTCGTCCGCCCTACGAGCAGTACTTC. Protein sequence: CASSQGGRPPYEQYF.

Concerning this clone itself: The junction shows a germline mismatch at one end, possibly a read error. The chain is built from TRBV28 and TRBJ1-5, with TRBD1 as a possible D gene (5 bases). CDR3 length: 17 amino acids. The germline V gene has CDR1 MDHEN and CDR2 SYDVKM. CDR3 nucleotide sequence: TGTGCCAGCAGCTCCACCCCAAGGGGCCTTAGCGATCAGCCCCAGCATTTT. Amino acids: CASSSTPRGLSDQPQHF.

The rearrangement joins TRBV10-3 to TRBJ1-1, with a tentative D call TRBD1 (5 bases). The CDR3 loop spans 16 amino acids. The germline V gene has CDR1 ENHRY and CDR2 SYGVKD. Trimming stripped 2 bases from V and 7 bases from J, with 20 bases between. In DNA form, the CDR3 reads TGTGCCATCAGTGAGACCTTCTGGGAGGGGCATAGTGAAGCTTTCTTT. It yields the protein CAISETFWEGHSEAFF.

The genes are TRBV15 and TRBJ1-1; possible D gene TRBD1, 5 bases. The length of the CDR3 is 15 residues. Trimming took off 4 bases at V and 6 bases at J, with 18 bases between the two ends. Germline CDR1 and CDR2: LNHNV and YYDKDF (reference sequence). The CDR3 is CATSKPGQIVAEAFF. The CDR3 nucleotides read TGTGCCACCAGCAAACCGGGGCAAATCGTAGCTGAAGCTTTCTTT.